This T cell receptor (beta chain) emerged from a study of technical replicates of blood from a few donors. Clones were read by immunoSEQ multiplex PCR, and TCRdb kept only the in-frame ones, dropping some. The sample lists under 85,000 clones; approximately 97% were seen once. The germline gives CDR1 MNHNS, CDR2 SASEGT. Unmatched junction bases numbered 6, after V lost 4 bases and J lost 0 bases. The CDR3 totals 17 residues. Material: T cells isolated from PBMCs. The TCR sequence derives from a human donor in good health. The gene calls are TRBV6-1 and TRBJ2-7, with TRBD2 matching over 13 bases. CDR3 sequence (DNA): TGTGCCAGCAGTGCACTAAGGACTAGCGGGAGCTCCTACGAGCAGTACTTC. Protein product: CASSALRTSGSSYEQYF.